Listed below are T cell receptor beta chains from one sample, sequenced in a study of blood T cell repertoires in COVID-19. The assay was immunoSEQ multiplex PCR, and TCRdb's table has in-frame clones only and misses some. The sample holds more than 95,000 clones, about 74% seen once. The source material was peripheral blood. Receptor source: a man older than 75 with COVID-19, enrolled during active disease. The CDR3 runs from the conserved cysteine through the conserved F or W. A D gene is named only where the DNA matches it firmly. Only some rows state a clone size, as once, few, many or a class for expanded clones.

TGTGCCAGCAGGCAGGGACAGGGGAACAATCAGCCCCAGCATTTT	CASRQGQGNNQPQHF	TRBJ1-5	.	TRBD1	TRBV7-8
TGTGCCAGCACCATGGACACGGTCGCCTACGAGCAGTACTTC	CASTMDTVAYEQYF	TRBJ2-7	.	.	TRBV7-9
TGTGCAAGTCGCCACTCTTTGGCTAGCGGGAGTGATGAGCAGTTCTTC	CASRHSLASGSDEQFF	TRBJ2-1	.	.	TRBV12-2
TGTGCCAGTGGACAGGGAGCGGCAGATACGCAGTATTTT	CASGQGAADTQYF	TRBJ2-3	.	TRBD1	TRBV19
TGTGCCATCAGTGAGGACTACACAGATACGCAGTATTTT	CAISEDYTDTQYF	TRBJ2-3	.	.	TRBV10-3
TGTGCCAGCAGCTCCACAGGAGGGACAGGCCGGGGGGCCAAAAACATTCAGTACTTC	CASSSTGGTGRGAKNIQYF	TRBJ2-4	.	TRBD1	TRBV7-3
TGTGCCAGCAGCCCCGATTTTTGGGCGGGAGGAGGATTCTTC	CASSPDFWAGGGFF	TRBJ2-1	.	TRBD2	TRBV3-1/TRBV3-2
TGCGCCAGCAGCCAAGGATTTCGGGATAATTCACCCCTCCACTTT	CASSQGFRDNSPLHF	TRBJ1-6	once	.	TRBV4-1
TGCGCCAGCAGCCAAGTAGCGGGCAATGAGCAGTTCTTC	CASSQVAGNEQFF	TRBJ2-1	.	TRBD2	TRBV4-3
TGTGCCAGCGGTTCAGAGGTTCTACTCTATGGCTACACCTTC	CASGSEVLLYGYTF	TRBJ1-2	.	.	TRBV7-9
TGTGCCTGGAGTGTACTGGCGGGAGATACCATTCAGTACTTC	CAWSVLAGDTIQYF	TRBJ2-4	.	TRBD2	TRBV30
TGCGCCAGCAGCACCGGAGCTTACGCTGAGCAGTTCTTC	CASSTGAYAEQFF	TRBJ2-1	.	.	TRBV10-1
TGTGCCAGCAGCTCCCGGGGGGGGGAGCCCTATGGCTACACCTTC	CASSSRGGEPYGYTF	TRBJ1-2	.	.	TRBV6-5
TGTGCCAGCAGCCAAGGCGGCCTTTTACCTTACGAGCAGTACTTC	CASSQGGLLPYEQYF	TRBJ2-7	.	.	TRBV3-1/TRBV3-2
TGTGCCAGCAGTCGCCGGAGCGGGAGGGTGAACGGGGAGCTGTTTTTT	CASSRRSGRVNGELFF	TRBJ2-2	.	TRBD2	TRBV28
TGTGCCAGCAGCGTCGGACAGTCGGAGACCCAGTACTTC	CASSVGQSETQYF	TRBJ2-5	.	.	TRBV9
TGTGCCAGCGTAGCGCCCGACAGGGCTGGGCAGCCCCAGCATTTT	CASVAPDRAGQPQHF	TRBJ1-5	.	TRBD1	TRBV28
TGTGCCAGCAGTTACTCAGAGGACAGCCTGAACACTGAAGCTTTCTTT	CASSYSEDSLNTEAFF	TRBJ1-1	few	.	TRBV6-5
TGTGCCAGCAGCCCCCTAGCGGGTTCCTACAATGAGCAGTTCTTC	CASSPLAGSYNEQFF	TRBJ2-1	few	TRBD2	TRBV7-3
TGTGCCAGCAGCTTAGGGGTCGCGACAGGGGGCTTTAATTCACCCCTCCACTTT	CASSLGVATGGFNSPLHF	TRBJ1-6	few	TRBD1	TRBV11-2
TGTGCCAGCAGCGGGGCCTGGCAGGCCTACGAGCAGTACTTC	CASSGAWQAYEQYF	TRBJ2-7	.	.	TRBV7-9
TGCAGTGCTAGTCCTCAAGTCAGGTCGGACTCCTACGAGCAGTACTTC	CSASPQVRSDSYEQYF	TRBJ2-7	few	.	TRBV20-1
TGTGCCAGCAGTTACGCGGGTGACCTCTCGACCGGCTACACCTTC	CASSYAGDLSTGYTF	TRBJ1-2	.	.	TRBV6-5
TGTGCCAGCAGCACCGGGACTAGCGGGAGGTCCCCCTCCTACGAGCAGTACTTC	CASSTGTSGRSPSYEQYF	TRBJ2-7	.	TRBD2	TRBV14
TGTGCCAGTTCACAGAGACCAATCTCTGGGGCCAACGTCCTGACTTTC	CASSQRPISGANVLTF	TRBJ2-6	.	.	TRBV7-3
TGCGCCAGCAGCTTTTCCCCGGGACAGGACTATGGCTACACCTTC	CASSFSPGQDYGYTF	TRBJ1-2	few	TRBD1	TRBV5-1
TGTGCCAGCACTCCCGCGGCCTTTAGCTCCTACGAGCAGTACTTC	CASTPAAFSSYEQYF	TRBJ2-7	.	.	TRBV6-5
TGTGCCAGCAGCTTAGGTTCCGGGACAGGTCAAGAGACCCAGTACTTC	CASSLGSGTGQETQYF	TRBJ2-5	.	TRBD1	TRBV7-2
TGTGCCACGCACACAGGGGCTAAGTTAGCTAACTATGGCTACACCTTC	CATHTGAKLANYGYTF	TRBJ1-2	.	TRBD1	TRBV10-3
TGCAGCGCCGAAGGGGACAGCACTGAAGCTTTCTTT	CSAEGDSTEAFF	TRBJ1-1	few	TRBD1	TRBV29-1
TGTGCCAGCAGCTCGGAGGGTTCGGATAATTCACCCCTCCACTTT	CASSSEGSDNSPLHF	TRBJ1-6	.	.	TRBV7-9
TGTGCCACCAAGGGTCTAGCGGGGTCGGGCACCGGGGAGCTGTTTTTT	CATKGLAGSGTGELFF	TRBJ2-2	few	TRBD2	TRBV10-3
TGCGCCAGCAGGTTTAAGAAGGACAGTAATTCACCCCTCCACTTT	CASRFKKDSNSPLHF	TRBJ1-6	once	.	TRBV5-1
TGCAGCGCTCAGGGGTCCGGTGAGCAGTTCTTC	CSAQGSGEQFF	TRBJ2-1	.	.	TRBV29-1
TGTGCCAGCAGCCTCCTAGGACAGGGCGCAGCTTTCTTT	CASSLLGQGAAFF	TRBJ1-1	few	TRBD1	TRBV3-1/TRBV3-2
TGTGCCAGCAGCGAGGCGGGAGGGCCGGAGACCCAGTACTTC	CASSEAGGPETQYF	TRBJ2-5	few	TRBD2	TRBV9
TGTGCCAGCAGTCCCGGGACAGAAGCTTTCTTT	CASSPGTEAFF	TRBJ1-1	.	.	TRBV6-5
TGTGCCAGCAGCCGAGAACAGGGATCTGGTGAAGCTTTCTTT	CASSREQGSGEAFF	TRBJ1-1	.	.	TRBV6-5
TGTGCCAGTAGTATCTTAGGCCGCGGAGTGGCCACTGAAGCTTTCTTT	CASSILGRGVATEAFF	TRBJ1-1	.	.	TRBV19